Below are 21 T cell receptor beta chains sequenced from a single sample in a study of T cell repertoires in cytomegalovirus infection (dated by TCRdb to about 2019). The sequencer was an Illumina HiSeq 1500. TCRdb reprocessed the public reads (quality trimming at Q25 with fastp, clone calling with MiXCR) and kept in-frame beta chains. Rows with one shared CDR3 protein collapse into an entry with the most common genes and DNA. The sample yields approximately 100,000 distinct CDR3 sequences; 20% to 25% were counted once. The ten largest clones add up to more than 35% of the sample. Sample: CD8+ T cells from PBMCs. These receptors all come from a human donor in good health (CMV status not recorded). Some clones in this sample may be carry-over from other donors' samples.

This clonotype was recorded many times. The chain has TRBV7-2 and TRBJ2-7; D may be TRBD2 (5 bases). The CDR3 is 16 residues long. In germline, CDR1 is SGHTA, CDR2 FQGNSA. The V end lost 1 base, the J end lost 4 bases, and 17 bases lay between the germline ends. The chain's CDR3 is CASSLGGSGYGYEQYF. DNA for the CDR3: TGTGCCAGCAGCTTAGGAGGGTCGGGGTACGGATACGAGCAGTACTTC.

This clonotype was seen only a few times. The gene calls are TRBV20-1 and TRBJ2-7, with 9 bases matching TRBD2. Per germline, CDR1 DFQATT and CDR2 SNEGSKA (reference sequence). With 7 bases clipped from V and 0 bases from J, the junction kept 4 bases outside the gene matches. This CDR3 contains 13 residues. CDR3 coding DNA: TGCAGTGTCCGGACTAGCGACTCCTACGAGCAGTACTTC. Protein product: CSVRTSDSYEQYF.

CDR3 bases: TGTGCCAGCACCACGCGGGCGGCAGGGCATGAAAAACTGTTTTTT. Its translation is CASTTRAAGHEKLFF. The rearrangement joins TRBV12-3 or TRBV12-4 to TRBJ1-4; weak D call: TRBD1 (5 bases). V gave up 7 bases and J gave up 6 bases, with 18 bases separating them. This CDR3 spans 15 amino acids.

In its sample, this clonotype ranks as medium-sized. The rearrangement uses TRBV7-2 and TRBJ2-7; 8 bases map to TRBD2. The V gene's germline CDR1 is SGHTA and CDR2 FQGNSA. CDR3 size: 15 residues. V lost 5 bases, J lost 0 bases, and 6 bases stayed unmatched. CDR3 loop: CASSPSGSSSYEQYF. CDR3 in DNA: TGTGCCAGCAGCCCTAGCGGGTCCAGCTCCTACGAGCAGTACTTC.

This clonotype showed up just once. A read error may be the cause here, since a much bigger clone is one base away. This chain links TRBV7-9 with TRBJ1-2, with unresolved D. The CDR3 spans 14 residues. The germline gives CDR1 SEHNR, CDR2 FQNEAQ (reference sequence). The CDR3 sequence is CASNPSTDNNGYTF. In nucleotides, the CDR3 is TGTGCCAGCAACCCTTCGACGGATAACAATGGCTACACCTTC.

This clonotype appeared many times. The rearrangement joins TRBV6-2 or TRBV6-3 to TRBJ1-1, with 12 bases aligning to TRBD1. V shed 4 bases and J 3 bases; nucleotides not matched to a gene: 12. The CDR3 is made up of 18 amino acids. Germline CDR1 and CDR2: MNHEY and SVGEGT. CDR3 loop: CASSWTGTGGDRHTEAFF. CDR3 nucleotides: TGTGCCAGCAGTTGGACCGGGACAGGGGGCGATCGACACACTGAAGCTTTCTTT.

This clonotype occurred a few times. The J gene is TRBJ1-1, the V gene TRBV29-1, with 9 bases that match TRBD1. The CDR3 spans 14 residues. Germline loops: CDR1 SQVTM, CDR2 ANQGSEA. Trimming cost V 1 base and J 4 bases; bases outside gene matches: 4. This CDR3 reads CSVEGDRVGTEAFF. The CDR3 nucleotides are TGCAGCGTTGAAGGGGACAGGGTGGGCACTGAAGCTTTCTTT.

This clonotype came up once. V and J are TRBV28 and TRBJ1-1; D call uncertain. V was pared by 9 bases and J by 5 bases, with 16 bases between. The V gene's germline CDR1 is MDHEN and CDR2 SYDVKM. The CDR3 has 13 amino acids. CDR3 sequence reads: CARSLNSGTEAFF. The CDR3, as DNA: TGTGCCAGAAGTCTAAACTCGGGAACTGAAGCTTTCTTT.

The chain carries TRBV28 and TRBJ2-7; possible D gene TRBD1, 6 bases. Germline V gene data show CDR1 as MDHEN and CDR2 as SYDVKM. V was clipped by 6 bases and J by 2 bases, with 17 bases between them. This CDR3 has 15 residues. CDR3 sequence: CASSPPPQGTYEQYF. The CDR3 DNA sequence: TGTGCCAGCAGCCCGCCACCACAGGGCACCTACGAGCAGTACTTC.

This clonotype has a handful of counts. V usage is TRBV7-9 and J usage is TRBJ2-7, with D maybe TRBD2 (6 bases). The V end lost 5 bases, the J end lost 2 bases, and 16 bases lay between the germline ends. This CDR3 has 15 residues. Per germline, CDR1 SEHNR and CDR2 FQNEAQ (reference sequence). In DNA, the CDR3 is TGTGCCAGCAGCCCAAATGGAGGGAACACCTACGAGCAGTACTTC. It is translated as CASSPNGGNTYEQYF.

This clonotype appeared a few times. The rearrangement links TRBV15 to TRBJ1-6; TRBD1 matches 11 bases. The CDR3 is made up of 17 amino acids. The germline gives CDR1 LNHNV, CDR2 YYDKDF (reference sequence). V lost 0 bases and J lost 6; bases outside the gene matches: 4. The CDR3 DNA reads TGTGCCACCAGCAGAGACCGGACAGGGGGCATTAATTCACCCCTCCACTTT. It is translated as CATSRDRTGGINSPLHF.

This clonotype was seen many times. CDR3 sequence: CAWTLDRGDYGYTF. The CDR3 DNA is TGTGCCTGGACCCTGGACAGGGGTGACTATGGCTACACCTTC. This rearrangement joins TRBV30 to TRBJ1-2; 9 bases map to TRBD1. The trim removed 4 bases at V and 3 bases at J, leaving 6 bases unmatched. The CDR3 length is 14 residues. The germline V gene has CDR1 GTSNPN and CDR2 SVGIG (reference sequence).

The CDR3 nucleotides read TGTGCCAGCAGTTTCGGGGTTCCCGGGGAGCTGTTTTTT. This gives the protein CASSFGVPGELFF. The chain carries TRBV28 and TRBJ2-2; D might be TRBD2 (5 bases). The CDR3 has 13 amino acids. The germline V gene has CDR1 MDHEN and CDR2 SYDVKM. The germline V and J ends were trimmed by 3 bases and 6 bases, with 8 bases remaining between them.

The rearrangement links TRBV13 to TRBJ1-1, with D tentatively TRBD1 (6 bases). The CDR3 runs to 16 residues. The germline gives CDR1 PRHDT, CDR2 FYEKMQ (reference sequence). The V gene lost 7 bases and the J gene lost 1 base, with 19 bases spanning the gap. In DNA form, the CDR3 reads TGTGCCAGCACGCAGGGGATTGCAAATTGGAACACTGAAGCTTTCTTT. It codes for CASTQGIANWNTEAFF.

This chain uses TRBV2 with TRBJ2-3; D remains unclear. V was pared by 5 bases and J by 0 bases, with 12 bases between. The CDR3 totals 15 residues. Germline loops: CDR1 SNHLY, CDR2 FYNNEI. The CDR3 sequence is CASSKGGSSTDTQYF. The CDR3 bases are TGTGCCAGCAGTAAGGGTGGGTCTAGCACAGATACGCAGTATTTT. The whole variable domain, filled in from reference TRBV2 and TRBJ2-3, reads EPEVTQTPSHQVTQMGQEVILRCVPISNHLYFYWYRQILGQKVEFLVSFYNNEISEKSEIFDDQFSVERPDGSNFTLKIRSTKLEDSAMYFCASSKGGSSTDTQYFGPGTRLTVL.

This clonotype was picked up many times. The CDR3 reads CASSSNLGTSGGANFYEQFF. CDR3 sequence (DNA): TGTGCCAGCAGCTCTAACCTGGGGACTAGCGGGGGGGCAAACTTCTATGAGCAGTTCTTC. The chain joins TRBV7-2 to TRBJ2-1; 16 nucleotides align to TRBD2. The CDR3 loop spans 20 amino acids. The germline V gene has CDR1 SGHTA and CDR2 FQGNSA. V shed 4 bases, J shed 8 bases, and the junction held 17 bases outside the gene matches.

This rearrangement joins TRBV7-9 to TRBJ2-7; 10 bases agree with TRBD2. Germline V gene sequence: CDR1 SEHNR, CDR2 FQNEAQ (reference sequence). The CDR3 is 14 amino acids. The ends lost 5 bases at V and 4 bases at J; junction bases unmatched: 5. The CDR3 sequence is CASSTTSGEYEQYF. CDR3 nucleotide sequence: TGTGCCAGCAGCACCACTAGCGGGGAATACGAGCAGTACTTC.

The rearrangement joins TRBV5-1 to TRBJ2-5; TRBD1 might be the D (6 bases). The CDR3 has 14 residues. V was pared by 3 bases and J by 7 bases, with 16 bases between. Germline CDR1 SGHRS, CDR2 YFSETQ. CDR3 in amino acids: CASSYYGQITTQYF. In DNA form, the CDR3 reads TGCGCCAGCAGCTATTACGGACAGATTACGACCCAGTACTTC.

This clonotype was recorded a few times. The V call is TRBV4-1, the J call TRBJ2-2; 9 bases line up with TRBD1. The CDR3 consists of 18 residues. Germline V lookup: CDR1 MGHRA, CDR2 YSYEKL. The V gene end was trimmed by 1 base and the J gene end by 3 bases; junction bases not matched to a gene: 9. The CDR3 sequence is CASSQALTGGIDTGELFF. The CDR3 DNA sequence: TGCGCCAGCAGCCAAGCCCTTACAGGGGGCATTGACACCGGGGAGCTGTTTTTT.

The chain recombines TRBV28 with TRBJ2-2; tentatively, D is TRBD2 (6 bases). CDR1 MDHEN and CDR2 SYDVKM come from the germline V gene. The ends were cut back, 4 bases at V and 4 bases at J, with 22 bases in the middle. This CDR3 spans 18 amino acids. For the CDR3, the DNA is TGTGCCAGCAGTTCTCCCCCAGGTCGGGGGACCAGCACCGGGGAGCTGTTTTTT. It specifies CASSSPPGRGTSTGELFF.

This clonotype was picked up a small number of times. The chain links TRBV11-2 to TRBJ2-3; 8 bases match TRBD2. Germline lookup yields CDR1 SGHAT and CDR2 FQNNGV. CDR3 size: 15 residues. The J segment lost 3 bases and the V segment lost 6 bases, leaving 8 bases of the junction unmatched. CDR3 coding DNA: TGTGCCAGCAGGAAACCGGGGGGGCGGACAGATACGCAGTATTTT. The encoded protein is CASRKPGGRTDTQYF. The full variable domain, with the rest looked up from reference TRBV11-2 and TRBJ2-3, is EAGVAQSPRYKIIEKRQSVAFWCNPISGHATLYWYQQILGQGPKLLIQFQNNGVVDDSQLPKDRFSAERLKGVDSTLKIQPAKLEDSAVYLCASRKPGGRTDTQYFGPGTRLTVL.